A single T cell receptor beta chain is shown here with its context. The target antigen is unknown. Those donating, healthy Caucasian individuals from Russia, were aged 6 to 90. Through a sample-barcoded 5' primer and a J-beta primer mix, a second PCR was run for about 6 to 11 cycles. From the 5' RACE reads, TCRdb called clonotypes with MiXCR, one entry per CDR3 protein. The sample records fewer than 950,000 distinct CDR3 sequences, roughly 40% being singletons. The data stem from a study of blood T cells in healthy people across ages. Whole-study findings and limits: Estimates of total diversity, which came from one million sequenced T cells, were considered to be underestimates. Lack of knowledge of donor CMV status possibly confounded expanded clonotype changes.

The CDR3 runs to 18 residues. Germline assignment: CDR1 SGHVS and CDR2 FQNEAQ. V lost 0 bases, J lost 2 bases, and 14 bases lay in between. The chain recombines TRBV7-8 with TRBJ1-6; possible D gene TRBD1, 5 bases. This clonotype originated in a man aged 18 to 29 in good health. The sample was blood. CDR3 residues: CASSLAQGFGTYNSPLHF. The CDR3 DNA reads as TGTGCCAGCAGCTTAGCGCAGGGATTTGGGACCTATAATTCACCCCTCCACTTT.